The present entry profiles one T cell receptor (beta chain) with its context. This entry comes from a study of cytomegalovirus exposure and HLA in healthy donors. This CDR3 contains 15 residues. J gave up 3 bases and V 1 base, and 0 bases lay outside the gene matches. Germline CDR1 reads SGHRS; CDR2 reads YFSETQ. TCRdb's table, derived via immunoSEQ multiplex PCR, lists solely in-frame clones and lacks some. Of 190,000 or so clones in the sample, approximately 84% were seen once. This chain links TRBV5-1 with TRBJ2-2, with 10 bases matching TRBD2. This TCR was sampled from a woman aged 18-35 years in good health and CMV-seropositive. Sequencing input: PBMCs. The CDR3 reads CASSLTSGDTGELFF. CDR3 bases: TGCGCCAGCAGCTTGACTAGCGGGGACACCGGGGAGCTGTTTTTT.